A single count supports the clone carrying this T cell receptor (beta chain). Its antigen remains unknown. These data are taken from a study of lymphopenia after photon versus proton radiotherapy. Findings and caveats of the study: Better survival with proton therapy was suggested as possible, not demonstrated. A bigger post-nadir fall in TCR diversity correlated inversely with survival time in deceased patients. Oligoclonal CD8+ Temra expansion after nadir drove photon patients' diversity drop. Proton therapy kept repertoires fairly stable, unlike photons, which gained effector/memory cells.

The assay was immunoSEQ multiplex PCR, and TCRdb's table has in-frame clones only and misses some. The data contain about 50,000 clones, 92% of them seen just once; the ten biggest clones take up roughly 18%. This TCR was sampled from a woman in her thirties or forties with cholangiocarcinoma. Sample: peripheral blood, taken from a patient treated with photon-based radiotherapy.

CDR3 residues: CATSGGLGDSGANVLTF. As DNA, the CDR3 is TGTGCCACCAGCGGGGGACTAGGGGACTCTGGGGCCAACGTCCTGACTTTC. The chain carries TRBV15 and TRBJ2-6; TRBD2 agrees at 8 bases. Unmatched junction bases numbered 6, after V lost 5 bases and J lost 0 bases. This CDR3 has 17 residues. Germline assignment: CDR1 LNHNV and CDR2 YYDKDF (reference sequence).